This TCR beta chain came from a study of vaccination effects on CD4 cells after COVID-19 (dated by TCRdb to 2022 to 2024). The study in broad terms: Each participant got two doses of an mRNA SARS-CoV-2 vaccine, either BNT162b2 or mRNA-1273. SARS-CoV-2 spike-specific CD4+ TCR repertoires from before and after mRNA vaccination were compared in COVID-19 convalescent patients and in infection-naive vaccine recipients. Altogether, around ten COVID-19 convalescent patients and several SARS-CoV-2-naive healthy vaccine recipients made up the full study. In the study, cultures from other donors were sequenced using the Oncomine TCR Beta short-read assay on an Illumina iSeq 100.

The library was generated by the immunoSEQ multiplex PCR assay. DNA from the cultured and isolated CD4+ T cells underwent TCR beta CDR3 sequencing. The original methods were these. Non-productive TCR sequences were removed and reads were trimmed to the CDR3 region, keeping CDR3s of at least 7 amino acids. The MANAFEST web app was used to pick out antigen-specific clonotypes by comparing their expansion in peptide wells with that in reference cultures. To count as positive, a clone had to show expansion at FDR<0.05 compared with the reference and with all other wells, an odds ratio above 5, and a frequency above 0.1% in two replicate wells. A clonotype was defined as cross-reactive if the clonotype was significantly expanded both in SARS-CoV-2 spike wells and in at least one common cold coronavirus spike condition. Using the stringdist R package, CDR3 similarity was measured by Levenshtein distance, and unrooted trees were constructed with ape in R 3.6.1. TCRdb stores this immuneACCESS table with in-frame sequences only. Part of the clones is absent; in the studies checked, under half of the shortfall reflects unresolved V genes, and no reason is known for the rest. V, J and clone size derive from that table, while D and trimming were established from the DNA sequence. Present in this sample are 50,000 or so clones, approximately 79% of which were seen just once. The top ten clones comprise approximately 6% of the sample.

Measured from the cysteine to the phenylalanine, the CDR3 is 14 residues long. Kept here is only the CDR3 DNA, which spans 42 bases and is read in frame from base 1. V was cut back by 6 bases and J by 5 bases, leaving a gap of 14 bases between them. Reading the germline V gene gives CDR1 MDHEN and CDR2 SYDVKM. This clone was counted a few times. It has no known antigen specificity. The record has no base qualities; no much larger clone is one base away. In the ViraFEST assay, PBMC were stimulated with viral peptide pools, and antigen-specific CD4+ T cell clonotypes were then identified by expansion using TCR sequencing. After less than 13 days of culture, CD4+ T cells were isolated with the EasySep CD4+ T cell isolation kit. Healthy vaccine recipients had no prior SARS-CoV-2 infection, confirmed by negative nucleocapsid antibodies before and after vaccination. Each well held 1.5 million to 2 million PBMC cultured in IMDM containing approximately 5.2% human AB serum, 9.5 to 10 IU/ml IL-2 and gentamicin, along with roughly 10 ug/ml peptides. On days 3 and 7, half of the culture medium was replaced with fresh IL-2-containing medium. Each peptide stimulation condition was cultured in triplicate wells unless otherwise noted. PBMC were separated from whole blood using Ficoll-Paque Plus gradient centrifugation and were then either cryopreserved at -140C or used fresh. Overlapping peptide pools spanned the spike proteins of SARS-CoV-2 and the common cold coronaviruses HCoV-NL63, HCoV-OC43 and HCoV-229E. The QIAamp micro DNA kit was used to extract genomic DNA from the cultured CD4+ T cells.

Study-level results and caveats: Only a small number of convalescent patients were included, and no early post-infection timepoints were available, which limited the study. Clones induced by infection and clones induced by vaccination both contracted markedly at late timepoints after vaccination, which fits with T cell responses waning over time. Among healthy vaccine recipients, nearly all vaccine-induced clones were SARS-CoV-2 mono-reactive, and just 1 of 255 was cross-reactive with common cold coronaviruses.

This clonotype was obtained from a human donor who received a COVID-19 vaccine. Sequencing used CD4+ T cells from PBMCs cultured with HCoV-OC43 spike peptides, obtained before COVID-19 vaccination. The sample's cell subset or site label, decoded: HCoV-OC43 spike overlapping peptide pool stimulation. The chain couples TRBV28 to TRBJ1-3, with no confident D gene call. The CDR3 corresponds to CASRPGLSRNTIYF. The DNA sequence is TGTGCCAGCAGACCGGGCCTCAGCCGAAACACCATATATTTT.